The rows below give T cell receptor beta chains drawn from one sample of a study of CD8 T cells in ankylosing spondylitis. TCRdb called the 5' RACE reads again in MiXCR, with one record for every CDR3 protein. The sample records 500,000 to 550,000 distinct CDR3 sequences, over 9.5% being singletons. Sequenced input: blood, either unsorted or a sorted T cell fraction (not recorded which). These receptors came from a male donor with ankylosing spondylitis. Both conserved end residues are part of each CDR3. D genes are given only for firm matches. Only part of the rows carry a size: once, few, many, or a class if the clone is expanded.

d_call	v_call	clone_size	cdr3_length	j_call	cdr3_nt	cdr3_aa
-	TRBV12-3/TRBV12-4	-	18	TRBJ1-2	TGTGCCAGCTGTTTAGTCGGGAAGGCGGGTTATGCTAACTATGGCTACACCTTC	CASCLVGKAGYANYGYTF
-	TRBV20-1	many	13	TRBJ1-5	TGCAGTGCTAGAGGGCAGTTCAATCAGCCCCAGCATTTT	CSARGQFNQPQHF
TRBD1	TRBV18	few	13	TRBJ1-1	TGTGCCAGCTCACCACCCGGACAGGATGGAGCTTTCTTT	CASSPPGQDGAFF
TRBD2	TRBV20-1	few	15	TRBJ2-1	TGCAGTGCTAGAGATCCAAGCGGGAGGGTTTATGAGCAGTTCTTC	CSARDPSGRVYEQFF
-	TRBV5-1	few	14	TRBJ1-2	TGCGCCAGCAGCCCCCCAGGGACCAACTCTGGCTACACCTTC	CASSPPGTNSGYTF
TRBD1	TRBV10-3	-	13	TRBJ2-7	TGTGCCATCCGGGACAGGGCCTCCTACGAGCAGTACTTC	CAIRDRASYEQYF
-	TRBV15	-	13	TRBJ2-2	TGTGCCACCAGCAGTCAGAACACCGGGGAGCTGTTTTTT	CATSSQNTGELFF
TRBD2	TRBV27	-	18	TRBJ2-2	TGTGCCAGCAGTTTAGGAAAAGGGACTAGCGGGAACACCGGGGAGCTGTTTTTT	CASSLGKGTSGNTGELFF
-	TRBV11-1	few	18	TRBJ1-1	TGTGCCAGCAGCTACGGCAATCGGCAAAACCAGGGAATCACTGAAGCTTTCTTT	CASSYGNRQNQGITEAFF
-	TRBV5-5	-	14	TRBJ1-1	TGTGCCAGCAGCTGGTCTTGGGCGAGGGCTGAAGCTTTCTTT	CASSWSWARAEAFF
TRBD2	TRBV12-3/TRBV12-4	many	15	TRBJ2-1	TGTGCCAGCAGGAAGACTAGCGGGAGGGGTCTTGAGCAGTTCTTC	CASRKTSGRGLEQFF
TRBD1	TRBV7-9	-	14	TRBJ1-1	TGTGCCAGCAGCTTAGGACAGGGGTGGGCTGAAGCTTTCTTT	CASSLGQGWAEAFF
-	TRBV11-2	many	16	TRBJ2-1	TGTGCCAGCAGCCCGCAGGAGAGGAAAAACTACAATGAGCAGTTCTTC	CASSPQERKNYNEQFF
TRBD2	TRBV5-6	few	15	TRBJ2-5	TGTGCCAGCAGCTCAAGACTAGCGGGATCGGAGACCCAGTACTTC	CASSSRLAGSETQYF
TRBD1	TRBV27	few	14	TRBJ2-7	TGTGCCAGCAGACCGCAGGGGGCCGGGGAGGAGCAGTACTTC	CASRPQGAGEEQYF
TRBD2	TRBV20-1	-	14	TRBJ2-1	TGCAGTGCTAGTGTTAGCGGGGACTACAATGAGCAGTTCTTC	CSASVSGDYNEQFF
TRBD1	TRBV5-5	many	15	TRBJ1-4	TGTGCCAGCAGCTTTGGGGGACAGGGGTCTGAAAAACTGTTTTTT	CASSFGGQGSEKLFF
-	TRBV7-9	-	13	TRBJ2-5	TGTGCCAGCGTCTTACTAACACAAGAGACCCAGTACTTC	CASVLLTQETQYF
-	TRBV5-1	few	15	TRBJ1-6	TGCGCCAGCAGCTTGTCTTCAGGGCATAATTCACCCCTCCACTTT	CASSLSSGHNSPLHF
-	TRBV29-1	-	13	TRBJ2-1	TGCAGCGGGGGGAGACTAGTCGACAATGAGCAGTTCTTC	CSGGRLVDNEQFF
-	TRBV3-1	few	16	TRBJ2-5	TGTGCCAGCAGCCATTGGCAGGGCGCGATCCAAGAGACCCAGTACTTC	CASSHWQGAIQETQYF
TRBD2	TRBV3-1	few	14	TRBJ2-7	TGTGCCAGCAGCCAAGGTACGGGAGGGCGCGAGCAGTACTTC	CASSQGTGGREQYF
-	TRBV6-1	-	15	TRBJ1-5	TGTGCCAGCAGTGAAGCCAGGGAAAGCAATCAGCCCCAGCATTTT	CASSEARESNQPQHF
-	TRBV4-1	few	15	TRBJ2-1	TGCGCCAGCAGCCAGTCAAGGGGGGCCGGGGAATGGCAGTTCTTC	CASSQSRGAGEWQFF
-	TRBV3-1	-	14	TRBJ2-5	TGTGCCAGCAGACCCCGATCGTACCAAGAGACCCAGTACTTC	CASRPRSYQETQYF
-	TRBV12-3/TRBV12-4	-	15	TRBJ1-5	TGTGCCAGCAGAGCGACAGGTTATAGCAATCAGCCCCAGCATTTT	CASRATGYSNQPQHF
-	TRBV2	many	14	TRBJ2-7	TGTGCCAGCATAGGGGCGCAGAGCTCCTACGAGCAGTACTTC	CASIGAQSSYEQYF
-	TRBV20-1	-	14	TRBJ1-3	TGCAGTGCTAGAGATCAAGGGACTGGAAACACCATATATTTT	CSARDQGTGNTIYF
-	TRBV5-1	few	15	TRBJ2-1	TGCGCCAGCAGCTTGGGGGACACTCCTGACAATGAGCAGTTCTTC	CASSLGDTPDNEQFF
-	TRBV12-3/TRBV12-4	many	13	TRBJ2-1	TGTGCCAGCAGTTTTTCCAGCAATGGTGAGCAGTTCTTC	CASSFSSNGEQFF
-	TRBV6-1	-	15	TRBJ1-5	TGTGCCAGCAGTCCCCGAGGCTCAAGCAATCAGCCCCAGCATTTT	CASSPRGSSNQPQHF
-	TRBV7-2	many	13	TRBJ2-1	TGTGCCAGCAGCTTCATATCCTCGGGTGAGCAGTTCTTC	CASSFISSGEQFF
-	TRBV5-1	many	15	TRBJ2-2	TGCGCCAGCAGCTTGGACGGACCGAACACCGGGGAGCTGTTTTTT	CASSLDGPNTGELFF
-	TRBV11-3	-	15	TRBJ1-1	TGTGCCAGCAGCTTAGCCCTCGCCTCATTCCCTGAAGCTTTCTTT	CASSLALASFPEAFF